Below, 18 T cell receptor beta chains from the same sample are listed, as sequenced in a study of shared clonotypes between healthy human individuals. Libraries were prepared by immunoSEQ multiplex PCR; TCRdb keeps only in-frame clonotypes and omits some of them. The sample records about 2 million clones, 95% being singletons. Sequencing input: naive CD4+ T cells sorted from blood. The subset denotes: CD45RA+ positively selected. The receptors were sampled from a man aged 18 to 30 in good health.

With regard to this clone: Different DNA sequences within this sample yield the same CDR3. This chain connects TRBV18 to TRBJ2-5, with D tentatively TRBD2 (5 bases). CDR3 length: 13 residues. The V and J ends lost 3 bases and 2 bases respectively, with 7 bases between them. Germline V gene lookup returns CDR1 KGHSH and CDR2 LQKENI. The CDR3 DNA is TGTGCCAGCTCACCGGGAGTGCAAGAGACCCAGTACTTC. Protein product: CASSPGVQETQYF.

The V call is TRBV18, the J call TRBJ1-2, with D perhaps TRBD1 (6 bases). Looked up from germline, CDR1 is KGHSH and CDR2 is LQKENI. The CDR3 loop spans 15 amino acids. Trimming shortened V by 3 bases and J by 8 bases, and 19 bases separated the two germline ends. CDR3 protein: CASSPQIVQGKGYTF. The DNA of the CDR3 is TGTGCCAGCTCACCCCAGATCGTACAGGGAAAAGGCTACACCTTC.

The gene calls are TRBV19 and TRBJ1-2, with D maybe TRBD1 (6 bases). The CDR3 has 14 residues. V dropped 6 bases and J dropped 1 base, with 12 bases sitting between them. Germline V gene sequence: CDR1 LNHDA, CDR2 SQIVND (reference sequence). DNA of the CDR3: TGTGCCAGTAGCTTACAGGGAGTTAACTATGGCTACACCTTC. Translation gives CASSLQGVNYGYTF.

This rearrangement joins TRBV28 to TRBJ2-3; 8 positions match TRBD1. This CDR3 comprises 14 residues. Germline V CDR1 and CDR2: MDHEN, SYDVKM. V lost 6 bases, J lost 1 base, and 3 bases stayed unmatched. The CDR3 reads CASRGQERTDTQYF. CDR3 nucleotide sequence: TGTGCCAGCAGGGGACAGGAGCGCACAGATACGCAGTATTTT.

The genes are TRBV30 and TRBJ2-7, with D possibly being TRBD2 (5 bases). This CDR3 contains 14 residues. With 0 bases removed from V and 0 bases from J, the gap between germline ends came to 9 bases. Germline CDR1 GTSNPN, CDR2 SVGIG (reference sequence). The DNA of the CDR3 is TGTGCCTGGAGTGTATCCCTAGCCTCCTACGAGCAGTACTTC. Translation gives CAWSVSLASYEQYF.

Regarding this clone: Other DNA sequences of this sample code for an identical CDR3. The rearrangement links TRBV18 to TRBJ1-1; D unclear. This CDR3 spans 13 amino acids. Trimming shortened V by 1 base and J by 0 bases, and 3 bases separated the two germline ends. The germline V gene encodes CDR1 KGHSH and CDR2 LQKENI. The CDR3: CASSPQLNTEAFF. DNA for the CDR3: TGTGCCAGCTCACCACAGCTGAACACTGAAGCTTTCTTT.

The chain recombines TRBV6-5 with TRBJ2-2, with D uncertain. This CDR3 comprises 14 residues. Looked up from germline, CDR1 is MNHEY and CDR2 is SVGAGI. V was shortened by 4 bases and J by 2 bases, with 8 bases between the two germline ends. The CDR3 bases are TGTGCCAGCAGTTCAACACACAACACCGGGGAGCTGTTTTTT. Translation gives CASSSTHNTGELFF.

V usage is TRBV5-4 and J usage is TRBJ1-4; 8 bases are a match to TRBD1. Germline CDR1 and CDR2: SGHNT and YYREEE (reference sequence). The junction had 7 bases not matched to a gene; V was cut back by 4 bases and J by 5 bases. The CDR3 consists of 15 residues. In DNA form, the CDR3 reads TGTGCCAGCAGCCCGGACAGGGCACGGAATGAAAAACTGTTTTTT. Its translation: CASSPDRARNEKLFF.

This chain uses TRBV4-3 with TRBJ1-3, with D perhaps TRBD1 (6 bases). The CDR3 loop spans 20 amino acids. The ends were cut back, 4 bases at V and 1 base at J, with 26 bases in the middle. The germline CDR1 and CDR2 sequences are LGHNA and YSLEER. CDR3 sequence: CASSPKPAGGRTNSGNTIYF. The DNA of the CDR3 is TGCGCCAGCAGCCCCAAACCAGCGGGGGGCCGGACGAATTCTGGAAACACCATATATTTT.

The chain employs TRBV30 and TRBJ2-1; 8 bases agree with TRBD2. Germline assignment: CDR1 GTSNPN and CDR2 SVGIG (reference sequence). With 3 bases clipped from V and 7 bases from J, the junction kept 11 bases outside the gene matches. The CDR3 has 15 residues. CDR3 sequence (DNA): TGTGCCTGGAGGCCCCGGGAGGGGGGTGGAAATGAGCAGTTCTTC. Translated: CAWRPREGGGNEQFF. Looking up the rest from reference TRBV30 and TRBJ2-1 gives the full variable domain: SQTIHQWPATLVQPVGSPLSLECTVEGTSNPNLYWYRQAAGRGLQLLFYSVGIGQISSEVPQNLSASRPQDRQFILSSKKLLLSDSGFYLCAWRPREGGGNEQFFGPGTRLTVL.

To note about this clone: A much larger clone lies one base from this, so it may be a read error. Other DNA sequences in this sample translate to the same CDR3. The chain joins TRBV2 to TRBJ2-5; D not resolved. Between the trimmed V and J ends, which lost 5 bases and 1 base, there was a span of 2 bases. Germline lookup yields CDR1 SNHLY and CDR2 FYNNEI. The CDR3 contains 11 residues. The CDR3 here is CASSTQETQYF. The CDR3 DNA is TGTGCCAGCAGTACCCAAGAGACCCAGTACTTC.

This rearrangement joins TRBV6-5 to TRBJ1-1, with TRBD1 as a possible D gene (6 bases). Germline-derived CDR1 and CDR2 are MNHEY and SVGAGI. The ends were cut back, 2 bases at V and 3 bases at J, with 13 bases in the middle. This CDR3 comprises 15 residues. CDR3 nucleotides: TGTGCCAGCAGTTACCCGAGGCAGGGGCACACTGAAGCTTTCTTT. Encoded protein: CASSYPRQGHTEAFF.

V gene TRBV5-1 combines with J gene TRBJ1-1; 8 nucleotides match TRBD1. V shed 3 bases, J shed 3 bases, and the junction held 4 bases outside the gene matches. This CDR3 spans 14 amino acids. Germline V gene lookup returns CDR1 SGHRS and CDR2 YFSETQ. CDR3 in DNA: TGCGCCAGCAGCTATGACAGGGGTTACACTGAAGCTTTCTTT. This encodes CASSYDRGYTEAFF.

The rearrangement joins TRBV4-3 to TRBJ2-3; 12 bases agree with TRBD2. Germline CDR1 LGHNA, CDR2 YSLEER. This CDR3 spans 19 amino acids. The J segment lost 0 bases and the V segment lost 0 bases, leaving 7 bases of the junction unmatched. For the CDR3, the DNA is TGCGCCAGCAGCCAAGAAAGTGGGGGGACTAGCGGGAGCACAGATACGCAGTATTTT. It encodes CASSQESGGTSGSTDTQYF.

J is TRBJ1-2 and V is TRBV28; 7 bases fit TRBD1. Trimming removed 2 bases from V and 1 base from J; junction bases left unmatched: 4. The germline V gene has CDR1 MDHEN and CDR2 SYDVKM. The CDR3 has 15 residues. The CDR3 region is CASSLMRQGNYGYTF. In DNA form, the CDR3 reads TGTGCCAGCAGTTTAATGCGACAGGGTAACTATGGCTACACCTTC.

The genes are TRBV6-5 and TRBJ1-1; perhaps TRBD1 as D (6 bases). The CDR3 contains 13 residues. Trimming shortened V by 5 bases and J by 7 bases, and 14 bases separated the two germline ends. Germline values: CDR1 MNHEY, CDR2 SVGAGI. CDR3 DNA: TGTGCCAGCAGTCGGGGAGGGGGGAATGAAGCTTTCTTT. This gives the protein CASSRGGGNEAFF.

The V gene is TRBV6-5, the J gene TRBJ1-1, with 7 nucleotides matching TRBD1. J gave up 3 bases and V 6 bases, and 7 bases lay outside the gene matches. Germline values: CDR1 MNHEY, CDR2 SVGAGI. The CDR3 covers 14 residues. This CDR3 is CASRRGQLDTEAFF. CDR3 DNA sequence: TGTGCCAGCAGAAGGGGGCAGTTAGACACTGAAGCTTTCTTT.

The CDR3 region is CASRLSGERMNTEAFF. CDR3 nucleotides: TGTGCCAGCAGACTTTCGGGGGAGCGGATGAACACTGAAGCTTTCTTT. The genes are TRBV6-4 and TRBJ1-1; D perhaps matches TRBD1 (5 bases). The CDR3 length is 16 residues. The V end was cut by 6 bases, the J end by 0 bases, with 17 bases between. Germline V gene data show CDR1 as MRHNA and CDR2 as SNTAGT.